The 3 T cell receptor beta chains given below trace back to one sample, sequenced in a study of response to subunit inactivated influenza vaccine. Using its own MiXCR run on the RT-PCR reads, TCRdb lists one record per CDR3 protein. The sample yields about 580,000 distinct CDR3 sequences, 14% seen once. The input for sequencing was PBMCs from blood, taken about 12 days after vaccination. These receptors came from a man aged 50-60 years who received an inactivated influenza vaccine.

V is TRBV28 and J is TRBJ2-1; tentative D call: TRBD1 (5 bases). The CDR3 totals 13 residues. The germline V gene has CDR1 MDHEN and CDR2 SYDVKM. V was shortened by 6 bases and J by 6 bases, with 12 bases between the two germline ends. The CDR3 loop reads CASRAGFANEQFF. In DNA, the CDR3 is TGTGCCAGCAGGGCAGGGTTTGCCAATGAGCAGTTCTTC.

In this sample, this clonotype turned up a few times. The V call is TRBV20-1, the J call TRBJ1-6, with D possibly being TRBD1 (5 bases). The V end was cut by 6 bases, the J end by 9 bases, with 12 bases between. CDR3 size: 12 residues. CDR1 and CDR2 (germline): DFQATT, SNEGSKA (reference sequence). This chain's CDR3 is CSAGTVISPLHF. CDR3 coding DNA: TGCAGTGCAGGGACGGTAATTTCACCCCTCCACTTT.

This clonotype was seen at least ten times. The V call is TRBV6-1, the J call TRBJ1-4; a weak D match, TRBD1 (5 bases). Germline V gene data show CDR1 as MNHNS and CDR2 as SASEGT. With 5 bases removed from V and 8 bases from J, the gap between germline ends came to 21 bases. The CDR3 sequence is 16 residues long. This CDR3 reads CASSRGVAGRSEKLFF. The DNA of the CDR3 is TGTGCCAGCAGTCGCGGGGTTGCGGGGCGAAGCGAAAAACTGTTTTTT.